Following are 21 T cell receptor beta chains from one sample sequenced in a study of T cell responses to AZD1222 COVID-19 vaccine. Method: immunoSEQ multiplex PCR; TCRdb's copy keeps in-frame clones and lacks some. The sample includes roughly 200,000 clones, approximately 94% of them seen just once. The starting material was peripheral blood, obtained 28 days after the second dose of the MenACWY control vaccine. The receptors originated from an adult who received the MenACWY meningococcal vaccine as a control.

The genes are TRBV18 and TRBJ2-2; TRBD1 matches at 9 bases. V lost 4 bases and J lost 4; bases outside the gene matches: 10. This CDR3 spans 17 amino acids. Germline CDR1 and CDR2: KGHSH and LQKENI. The DNA for the CDR3 is TGTGCCAGCTCACGTCAACCGGGACAGGGAGTCACCGGGGAGCTGTTTTTT. It yields the protein CASSRQPGQGVTGELFF. Full variable domain (rest looked up from reference TRBV18 and TRBJ2-2): NAGVMQNPRHLVRRRGQEARLRCSPMKGHSHVYWYRQLPEEGLKFMVYLQKENIIDESGMPKERFSAEFPKEGPSILRIQQVVRGDSAAYFCASSRQPGQGVTGELFFGEGSRLTVL.

The chain links TRBV11-2 to TRBJ1-1, with D unresolved. Trimming cost V 4 bases and J 1 base, with 7 bases left between them. Germline assignment: CDR1 SGHAT and CDR2 FQNNGV. The CDR3 runs to 13 residues. CDR3 protein: CASSSQRNTEAFF. The CDR3 region has the DNA TGTGCCAGCAGCTCCCAAAGGAACACTGAAGCTTTCTTT.

The J gene is TRBJ2-7, the V gene TRBV6-5; D gene uncertain. CDR1 is MNHEY, CDR2 SVGAGI, per germline. The CDR3 is 14 amino acids. Deletions cut 6 bases from V and 7 bases from J, with 19 bases between. CDR3 sequence reads: CASSLTGPGGEQYF. As DNA, the CDR3 is TGTGCCAGCAGCCTTACTGGCCCCGGTGGTGAGCAGTACTTC.

The V and J genes are TRBV9 and TRBJ2-2; 9 positions match TRBD2. The CDR3 is 16 residues long. V gave up 0 bases and J gave up 3 bases; unmatched junction bases: 3. The germline gives CDR1 SGDLS, CDR2 YYNGEE. Here the CDR3 DNA reads TGTGCCAGCAGCGTAGCAAGCGGGGGGTACACCGGGGAGCTGTTTTTT. This gives the protein CASSVASGGYTGELFF.

The chain employs TRBV5-1 and TRBJ2-2, with 11 positions matching TRBD1. The germline V gene has CDR1 SGHRS and CDR2 YFSETQ. This CDR3 is 15 amino acids long. Germline trimming cut 4 bases from V and 6 bases from J; bases unmatched to any gene: 5. The CDR3 DNA reads as TGCGCCAGCAGCCCGGGACAGGGGGTCTCCGGGGAGCTGTTTTTT. Its translation is CASSPGQGVSGELFF.

The count of this clone is one. The chain is built from TRBV19 and TRBJ2-7; D gene unclear. The germline V gene encodes CDR1 LNHDA and CDR2 SQIVND (reference sequence). V shed 4 bases and J shed 2 bases, with 9 bases lying between them. The CDR3 covers 13 residues. CDR3 bases: TGTGCCAGTAGTAGAAACGCTCCCTACGAGCAGTACTTC. Translating gives CASSRNAPYEQYF.

The chain recombines TRBV9 with TRBJ1-1; D is unresolved. The CDR3 is 13 residues long. CDR1 is SGDLS, CDR2 YYNGEE, per germline. The V end lost 0 bases, the J end lost 0 bases, and 3 bases lay between the germline ends. The CDR3 loop reads CASSVAMNTEAFF. DNA for the CDR3: TGTGCCAGCAGCGTAGCTATGAACACTGAAGCTTTCTTT.

This clone was seen a single time. The V call is TRBV7-6, the J call TRBJ1-4, with D unclear. The germline V gene has CDR1 SGHVS and CDR2 FNYEAQ. V was shortened by 0 bases and J by 0 bases, with 8 bases between the two germline ends. The CDR3 runs to 16 residues. The CDR3 DNA follows: TGTGCCAGCAGCTTAGCGCCCACACCAACTAATGAAAAACTGTTTTTT. Its translation is CASSLAPTPTNEKLFF.

The chain recombines TRBV28 with TRBJ2-1; 9 positions match TRBD1. The germline V gene has CDR1 MDHEN and CDR2 SYDVKM. After removal of 4 bases from V and 7 bases from J, the junction contained 8 bases not matched to a gene. This CDR3 contains 15 residues. CDR3 DNA: TGTGCCAGCAGTTACCGCGGACAGGGGAGGAATGAGCAGTTCTTC. It specifies CASSYRGQGRNEQFF.

The chain recombines TRBV2 with TRBJ2-3; 7 positions match TRBD1. Germline V gene sequence: CDR1 SNHLY, CDR2 FYNNEI. The CDR3 sequence is 14 residues long. Unmatched junction bases numbered 5, after V lost 6 bases and J lost 2 bases. Here the CDR3 reads CASSNRGFTDTQYF. CDR3 in DNA: TGTGCCAGCAGCAACAGGGGATTCACAGATACGCAGTATTTT.

The chain joins TRBV6-5 to TRBJ2-1, with 9 positions matching TRBD2. Germline V gene data show CDR1 as MNHEY and CDR2 as SVGAGI. Trimming removed 6 bases from V and 2 bases from J; junction bases left unmatched: 5. The CDR3 covers 15 residues. CDR3 sequence (DNA): TGTGCCAGCAGCGTCCGCGGGGGGGCCTACAATGAGCAGTTCTTC. This sequence encodes CASSVRGGAYNEQFF.

This clone was observed a few times. This chain uses TRBV30 with TRBJ1-1; D is perhaps TRBD1 (6 bases). The V gene lost 0 bases and the J gene lost 4 bases, with 9 bases spanning the gap. The CDR3 loop spans 13 amino acids. The germline gives CDR1 GTSNPN, CDR2 SVGIG (reference sequence). Written as DNA, the CDR3 is TGTGCCTGGAGTGTAGTAGGGGGCACTGAAGCTTTCTTT. Translation gives CAWSVVGGTEAFF.

The chain combines TRBV9 with TRBJ1-1; D gene unclear. Germline V gene sequence: CDR1 SGDLS, CDR2 YYNGEE. This CDR3 is built from 15 residues. Trimming removed 0 bases from V and 0 bases from J, with 9 bases in between. The CDR3 region has the DNA TGTGCCAGCAGCGTAGGGGAGAGCATGAACACTGAAGCTTTCTTT. Translating gives CASSVGESMNTEAFF.

This chain joins TRBV7-9 and TRBJ2-5, with 7 bases identical to TRBD2. V shed 5 bases, J shed 3 bases, and the junction held 6 bases outside the gene matches. This CDR3 is built from 14 residues. Germline values: CDR1 SEHNR, CDR2 FQNEAQ (reference sequence). The CDR3 loop reads CASSHDGGKETQYF. CDR3 sequence (DNA): TGTGCCAGCAGCCATGACGGGGGGAAAGAGACCCAGTACTTC.

The V and J genes are TRBV28 and TRBJ1-2; the D is unclear. Looked up from germline, CDR1 is MDHEN and CDR2 is SYDVKM. V was pared by 4 bases and J by 5 bases, with 8 bases between. The CDR3 runs to 12 residues. The CDR3 region has the DNA TGTGCCAGCAGTTCGGCAGAATATGGCTACACCTTC. This codes for CASSSAEYGYTF.

The CDR3 sequence is CASSVAGASGNTIYF. CDR3 bases: TGTGCCAGCAGCGTAGCAGGGGCATCTGGAAACACCATATATTTT. The chain uses TRBV9 and TRBJ1-3; possibly TRBD1 for D (6 bases). The V and J ends lost 0 bases and 1 base respectively, with 8 bases between them. Germline values: CDR1 SGDLS, CDR2 YYNGEE. This CDR3 has 15 amino acids.

The chain links TRBV25-1 to TRBJ2-2; TRBD1 agrees at 8 bases. Losses at the gene ends were 0 bases for V and 4 bases for J; bases not matched to a gene: 4. There are 16 residues in the CDR3. The germline V gene has CDR1 MGHDK and CDR2 SYGVNS. This chain's CDR3 is CASSEYGDRGTGELFF. DNA of the CDR3: TGTGCCAGCAGTGAATACGGAGACAGGGGCACCGGGGAGCTGTTTTTT.

The chain carries TRBV30 and TRBJ1-1; D remains ambiguous. Germline lookup yields CDR1 GTSNPN and CDR2 SVGIG (reference sequence). V was trimmed by 4 bases and J by 1 base, leaving 7 bases between them. The CDR3 is made up of 12 amino acids. CDR3 loop: CAWILQNTEAFF. The DNA for the CDR3 is TGTGCCTGGATTCTACAGAACACTGAAGCTTTCTTT.

The chain joins TRBV7-9 to TRBJ1-1; D might be TRBD1 (5 bases). There are 13 residues in the CDR3. The V gene lost 5 bases and the J gene lost 1 base, with 8 bases spanning the gap. From germline, CDR1 is SEHNR and CDR2 FQNEAQ (reference sequence). The CDR3 sequence is CASSATENTEAFF. The CDR3 DNA reads TGTGCCAGCAGCGCGACAGAGAACACTGAAGCTTTCTTT.

The chain links TRBV3-1 (or the pseudogene TRBV3-2) to TRBJ2-2; 9 positions match TRBD1. CDR1 and CDR2 (germline): LGHDT, YNNKEL (reference sequence). The CDR3 has 16 amino acids. The V gene end was trimmed by 1 base and the J gene end by 7 bases; junction bases not matched to a gene: 7. The CDR3 DNA follows: TGTGCCAGCAGCCAAGCGTGGGGACAGGGTCACGGGGAGCTGTTTTTT. Protein product: CASSQAWGQGHGELFF.

The J gene is TRBJ2-7, the V gene TRBV7-9; a weak D match, TRBD1 (6 bases). V was trimmed by 6 bases and J by 3 bases, leaving 9 bases between them. The germline CDR1 and CDR2 sequences are SEHNR and FQNEAQ (reference sequence). The CDR3 loop spans 12 amino acids. The CDR3 DNA follows: TGTGCCAGCAGTCAGGACAGCTACGAGCAGTACTTC. Translating gives CASSQDSYEQYF.